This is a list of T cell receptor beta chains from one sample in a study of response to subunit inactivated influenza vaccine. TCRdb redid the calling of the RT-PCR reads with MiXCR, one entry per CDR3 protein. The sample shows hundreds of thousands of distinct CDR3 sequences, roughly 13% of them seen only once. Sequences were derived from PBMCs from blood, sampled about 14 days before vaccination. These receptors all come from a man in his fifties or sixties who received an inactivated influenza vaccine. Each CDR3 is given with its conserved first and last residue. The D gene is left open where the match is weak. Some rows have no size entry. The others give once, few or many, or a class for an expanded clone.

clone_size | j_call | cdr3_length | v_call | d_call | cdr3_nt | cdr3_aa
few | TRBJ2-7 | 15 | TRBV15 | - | TGTGCCACCAGGAAAGATTTACAGGACTCCTACGAGCAGTACTTC | CATRKDLQDSYEQYF
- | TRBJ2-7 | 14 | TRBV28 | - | TGTGCCAGCAGTAGGAGGGAGTTCTCGTACGAGCAGTACTTC | CASSRREFSYEQYF
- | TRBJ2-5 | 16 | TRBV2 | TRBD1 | TGTGCCAGCAGTGAAGATGGGACAGGGTTAGGGGAGACCCAGTACTTC | CASSEDGTGLGETQYF
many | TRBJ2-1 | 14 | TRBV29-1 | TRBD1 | TGCAGCGTTGAACACCGGACAGGGAACAATGAGCAGTTCTTC | CSVEHRTGNNEQFF
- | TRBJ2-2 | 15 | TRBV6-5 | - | TGTGCCAGCAGTTACTCGACGGACGGCACCGGGGAGCTGTTTTTT | CASSYSTDGTGELFF
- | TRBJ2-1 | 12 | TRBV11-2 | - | TGTGCCAGCAGCTTAGGGGTATATGAGCAGTTCTTC | CASSLGVYEQFF
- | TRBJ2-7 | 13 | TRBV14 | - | TGTGCCAGCAGCCAACTATCTGTCGGGGAGCAGTACTTC | CASSQLSVGEQYF
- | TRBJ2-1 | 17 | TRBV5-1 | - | TGCGCCAGCAGCTGGGGCCCCCTTCCTCTTGAAAACAATGAGCAGTTCTTC | CASSWGPLPLENNEQFF
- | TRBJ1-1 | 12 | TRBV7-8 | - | TGTGCCAGCAGCTACCACAGCACTGAAGCTTTCTTT | CASSYHSTEAFF
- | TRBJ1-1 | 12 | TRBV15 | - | TGTGCCACCAGCGCCCGGGACACTGAAGCTTTCTTT | CATSARDTEAFF
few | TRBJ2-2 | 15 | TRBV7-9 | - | TGTGCCAGCGTTTGGGGTTCGGGGAACACCGGGGAGCTGTTTTTT | CASVWGSGNTGELFF
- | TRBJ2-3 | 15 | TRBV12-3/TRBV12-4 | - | TGTGCCAGCAGTCCGTCGACAGTTAGCACAGATACGCAGTATTTT | CASSPSTVSTDTQYF
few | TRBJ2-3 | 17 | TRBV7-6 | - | TGTGCCAGCAGCTTAGGAGGGGGGACGGGACGGAGAGATACGCAGTATTTT | CASSLGGGTGRRDTQYF
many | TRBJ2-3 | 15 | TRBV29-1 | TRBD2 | TGCAGCGTTGAAAAGGGGAGGGGTGGCACAGATACGCAGTATTTT | CSVEKGRGGTDTQYF
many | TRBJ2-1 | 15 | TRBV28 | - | TGTGCCAGCAGTTTGTCCTTTTTCTCCTACAATGAGCAGTTCTTC | CASSLSFFSYNEQFF
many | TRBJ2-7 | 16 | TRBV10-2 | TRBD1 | TGCGCCAGCAGTGTCTCCCGGGACAGACTTGTGCACGAGCAGTACTTC | CASSVSRDRLVHEQYF
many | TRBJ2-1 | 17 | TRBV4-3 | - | TGCGCCAGCAGCCAAGATTATTACCTAAGCTCCTACAATGAGCAGTTCTTC | CASSQDYYLSSYNEQFF
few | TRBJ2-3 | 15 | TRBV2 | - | TGTGCCAGCAACCAGCGGAGGCCTAGCACAGATACGCAGTATTTT | CASNQRRPSTDTQYF
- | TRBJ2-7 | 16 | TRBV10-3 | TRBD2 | TGTGCCATCACCGGGGGGACTAGCGGTTCCTACTACGAGCAGTACTTC | CAITGGTSGSYYEQYF
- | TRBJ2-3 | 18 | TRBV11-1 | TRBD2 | TGTGCCAGCAGGGAACTAGCGGGAGCCACAAGTAGGTCAGATACGCAGTATTTT | CASRELAGATSRSDTQYF
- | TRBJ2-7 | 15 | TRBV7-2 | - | TGTGCCAGCAGCTTAGACAGGACAGTCAATGCCGAGCAGTACTTC | CASSLDRTVNAEQYF
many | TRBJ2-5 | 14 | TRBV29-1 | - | TGCAGCGTTGAAGCGGGGCGACTACAAGAGACCCAGTACTTC | CSVEAGRLQETQYF
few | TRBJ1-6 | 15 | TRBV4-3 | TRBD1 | TGCGCCAGCAGCCAATACAGGGGGGGGATCCCACCCCTCCACTTT | CASSQYRGGIPPLHF